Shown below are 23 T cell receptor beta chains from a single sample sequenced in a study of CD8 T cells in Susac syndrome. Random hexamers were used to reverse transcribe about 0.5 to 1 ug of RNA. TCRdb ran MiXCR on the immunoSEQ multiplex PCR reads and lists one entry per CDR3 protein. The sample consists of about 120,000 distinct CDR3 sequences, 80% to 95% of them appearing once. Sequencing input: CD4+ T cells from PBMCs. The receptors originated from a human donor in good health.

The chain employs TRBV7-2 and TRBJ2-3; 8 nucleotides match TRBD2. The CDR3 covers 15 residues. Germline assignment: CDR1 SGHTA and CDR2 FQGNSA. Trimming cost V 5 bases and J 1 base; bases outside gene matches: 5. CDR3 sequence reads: CASSRGGSGTDTQYF. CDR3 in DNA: TGTGCCAGCAGCCGCGGGGGGTCGGGCACAGATACGCAGTATTTT.

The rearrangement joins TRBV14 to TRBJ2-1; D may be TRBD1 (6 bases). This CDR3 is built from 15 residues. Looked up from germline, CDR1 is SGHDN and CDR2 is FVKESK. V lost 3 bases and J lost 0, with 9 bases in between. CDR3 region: CASSQRTASYNEQFF. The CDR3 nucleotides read TGTGCCAGCAGCCAGCGGACAGCCTCCTACAATGAGCAGTTCTTC.

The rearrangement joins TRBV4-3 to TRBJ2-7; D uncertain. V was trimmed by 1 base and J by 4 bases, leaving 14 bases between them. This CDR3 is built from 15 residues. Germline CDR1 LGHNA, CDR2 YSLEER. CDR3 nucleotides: TGCGCCAGCAGCCAAGGATTCGGCTGGGAATACGAGCAGTACTTC. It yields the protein CASSQGFGWEYEQYF.

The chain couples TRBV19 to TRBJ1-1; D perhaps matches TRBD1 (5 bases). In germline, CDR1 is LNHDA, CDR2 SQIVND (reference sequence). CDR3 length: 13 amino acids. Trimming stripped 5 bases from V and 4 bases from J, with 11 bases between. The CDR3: CASSFRDSTEAFF. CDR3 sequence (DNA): TGTGCCAGTAGTTTCAGGGATAGCACTGAAGCTTTCTTT.

CDR3 region: CASSYDVKGNQPQHF. CDR3 nucleotide sequence: TGTGCCAGCAGTTACGACGTAAAAGGCAATCAGCCCCAGCATTTT. This chain uses TRBV6-2 or TRBV6-3 with TRBJ1-5; D is ambiguous. The length of the CDR3 is 15 residues. V lost 2 bases and J 2 bases, leaving 10 bases between the germline ends. The germline V gene encodes CDR1 MNHEY and CDR2 SVGEGT.

The CDR3 sequence: CASSASAGGFGEQYF. CDR3 coding DNA: TGTGCCAGCAGCGCCTCGGCGGGAGGTTTCGGAGAGCAGTACTTC. The chain uses TRBV11-2 and TRBJ2-7; the match to TRBD2 covers 8 bases. This CDR3 is 15 amino acids long. CDR1 is SGHAT, CDR2 FQNNGV, per germline. Trimming cost V 5 bases and J 7 bases; bases outside gene matches: 13. The entire variable domain, with the rest obtained from reference TRBV11-2 and TRBJ2-7, is as follows: EAGVAQSPRYKIIEKRQSVAFWCNPISGHATLYWYQQILGQGPKLLIQFQNNGVVDDSQLPKDRFSAERLKGVDSTLKIQPAKLEDSAVYLCASSASAGGFGEQYFGPGTRLTVT.

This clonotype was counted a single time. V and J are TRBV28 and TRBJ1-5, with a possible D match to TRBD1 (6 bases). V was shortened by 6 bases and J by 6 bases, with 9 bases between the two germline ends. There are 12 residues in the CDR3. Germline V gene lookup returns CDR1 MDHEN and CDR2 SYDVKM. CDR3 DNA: TGTGCCAGCAGACAGGGTAGTCAGCCCCAGCATTTT. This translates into CASRQGSQPQHF.

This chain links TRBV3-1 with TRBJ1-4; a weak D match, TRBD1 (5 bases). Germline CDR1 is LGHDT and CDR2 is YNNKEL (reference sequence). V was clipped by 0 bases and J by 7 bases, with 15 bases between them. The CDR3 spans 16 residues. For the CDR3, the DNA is TGTGCCAGCAGCCAAGACCCGTCTGGGGGTGGTGAAAAACTGTTTTTT. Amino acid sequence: CASSQDPSGGGEKLFF.

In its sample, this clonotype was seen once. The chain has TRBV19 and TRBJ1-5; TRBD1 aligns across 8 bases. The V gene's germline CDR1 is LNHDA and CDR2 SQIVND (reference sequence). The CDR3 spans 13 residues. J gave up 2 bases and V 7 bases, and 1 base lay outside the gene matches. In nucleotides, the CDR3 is TGTGCCAGTATGGGACAGGGCAATCAGCCCCAGCATTTT. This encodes CASMGQGNQPQHF.

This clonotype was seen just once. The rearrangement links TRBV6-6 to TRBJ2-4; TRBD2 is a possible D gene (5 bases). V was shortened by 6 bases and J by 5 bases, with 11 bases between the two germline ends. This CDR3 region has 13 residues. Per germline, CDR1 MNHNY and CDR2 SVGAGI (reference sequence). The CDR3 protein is CASSKAGENIQYF. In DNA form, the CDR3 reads TGTGCCAGCAGCAAGGCCGGGGAAAACATTCAGTACTTC.

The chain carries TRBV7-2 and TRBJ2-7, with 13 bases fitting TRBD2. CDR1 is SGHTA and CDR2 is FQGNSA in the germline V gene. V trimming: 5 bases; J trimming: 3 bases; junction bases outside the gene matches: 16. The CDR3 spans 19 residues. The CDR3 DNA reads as TGTGCCAGCAGCACCCCGGAGAGACTAGCGGGGGGTTCTTTCTACGAGCAGTACTTC. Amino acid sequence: CASSTPERLAGGSFYEQYF.

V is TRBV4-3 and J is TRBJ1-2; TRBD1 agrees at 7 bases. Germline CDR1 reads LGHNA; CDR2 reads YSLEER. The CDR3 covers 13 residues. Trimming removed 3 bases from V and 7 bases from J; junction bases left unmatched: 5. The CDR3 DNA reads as TGCGCCAGCAGCCAGGACAGGCTTTTTGGCTACACCTTC. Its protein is CASSQDRLFGYTF.

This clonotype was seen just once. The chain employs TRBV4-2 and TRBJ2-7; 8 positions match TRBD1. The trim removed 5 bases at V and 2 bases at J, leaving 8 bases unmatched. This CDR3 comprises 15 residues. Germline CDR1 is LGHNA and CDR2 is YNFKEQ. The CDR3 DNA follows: TGTGCCAGCAGCGGTGAACAGGGGGGTCCCTACGAGCAGTACTTC. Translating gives CASSGEQGGPYEQYF.

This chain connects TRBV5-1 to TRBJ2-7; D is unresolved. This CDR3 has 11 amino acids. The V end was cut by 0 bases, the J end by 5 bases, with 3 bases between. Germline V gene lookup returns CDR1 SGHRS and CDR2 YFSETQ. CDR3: CASSLEDEQYF. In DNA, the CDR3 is TGCGCCAGCAGCTTGGAAGACGAGCAGTACTTC.

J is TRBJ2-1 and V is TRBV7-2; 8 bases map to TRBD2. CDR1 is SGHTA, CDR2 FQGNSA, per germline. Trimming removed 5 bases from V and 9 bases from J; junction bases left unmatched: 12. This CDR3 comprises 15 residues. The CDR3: CASSPAGSGIGEQFF. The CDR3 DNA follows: TGTGCCAGCAGCCCTGCAGGTAGCGGGATTGGTGAGCAGTTCTTC.

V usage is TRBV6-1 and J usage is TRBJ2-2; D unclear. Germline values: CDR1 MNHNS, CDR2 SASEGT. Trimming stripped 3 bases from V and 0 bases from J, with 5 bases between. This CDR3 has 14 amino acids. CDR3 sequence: CASSELTNTGELFF. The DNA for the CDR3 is TGTGCCAGCAGTGAGTTGACGAACACCGGGGAGCTGTTTTTT.

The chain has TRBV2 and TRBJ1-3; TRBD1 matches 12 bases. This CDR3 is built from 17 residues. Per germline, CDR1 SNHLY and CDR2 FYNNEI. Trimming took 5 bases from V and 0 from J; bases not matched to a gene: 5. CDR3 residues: CASSSGTGGGSGNTIYF. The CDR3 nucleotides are TGTGCCAGCAGTAGCGGGACAGGGGGCGGCTCTGGAAACACCATATATTTT.

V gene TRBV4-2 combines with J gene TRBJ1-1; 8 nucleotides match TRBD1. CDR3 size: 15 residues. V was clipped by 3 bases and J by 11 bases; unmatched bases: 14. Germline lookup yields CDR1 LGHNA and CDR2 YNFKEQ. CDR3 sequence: CASSHRGQGGKYAFF. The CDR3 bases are TGTGCCAGCAGCCACCGTGGACAGGGAGGCAAGTACGCTTTCTTT.

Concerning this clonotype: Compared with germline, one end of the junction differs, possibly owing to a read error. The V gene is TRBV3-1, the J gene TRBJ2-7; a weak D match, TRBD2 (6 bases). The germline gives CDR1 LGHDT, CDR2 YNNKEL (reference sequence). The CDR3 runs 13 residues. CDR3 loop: CASSQTSSDEQYF. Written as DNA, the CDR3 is TGTGCCAGCAGCCAAACTAGCTCCGACGAGCAGTACTTC.

The chain's CDR3 is CATLGGLLTGELFF. The CDR3 coding sequence is TGTGCCACCCTAGGGGGACTACTAACCGGGGAGCTGTTTTTT. The V call is TRBV25-1, the J call TRBJ2-2; possible D gene TRBD2, 7 bases. The CDR3 sequence is 14 residues long. The V end lost 10 bases, the J end lost 5 bases, and 17 bases lay between the germline ends. Per the germline V gene, CDR1 is MGHDK and CDR2 is SYGVNS.

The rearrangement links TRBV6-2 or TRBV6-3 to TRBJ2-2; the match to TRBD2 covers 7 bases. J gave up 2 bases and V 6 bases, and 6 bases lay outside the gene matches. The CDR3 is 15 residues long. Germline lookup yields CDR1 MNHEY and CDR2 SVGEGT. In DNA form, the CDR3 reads TGTGCCAGCAGGCGTTCGGGACTAAACACCGGGGAGCTGTTTTTT. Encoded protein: CASRRSGLNTGELFF.

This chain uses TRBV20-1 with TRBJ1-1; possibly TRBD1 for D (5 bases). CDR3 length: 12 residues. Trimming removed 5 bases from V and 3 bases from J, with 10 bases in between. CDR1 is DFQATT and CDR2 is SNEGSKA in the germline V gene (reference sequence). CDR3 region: CSAGDPYTEAFF. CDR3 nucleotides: TGCAGTGCTGGGGACCCCTACACTGAAGCTTTCTTT.

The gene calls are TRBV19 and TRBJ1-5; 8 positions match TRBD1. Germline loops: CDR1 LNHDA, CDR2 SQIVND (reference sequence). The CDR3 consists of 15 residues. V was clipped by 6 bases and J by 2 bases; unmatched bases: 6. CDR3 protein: CASRSQGVGNQPQHF. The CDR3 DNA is TGTGCCAGTAGGTCACAGGGGGTCGGCAATCAGCCCCAGCATTTT.